This TCR beta chain was captured in a study of blood T cell repertoires in COVID-19 (dated by TCRdb to the early 2020s). Concerning the study at large: Collaborator samples came from the United States, Italy and Spain and covered acute and convalescent phases of COVID-19. The material from the prospective study consisted of cDNA or gDNA derived from T cells, B-cell-depleted T cells, or PBMCs. The dataset comprised deeply sampled blood TCRbeta repertoires from subjects exposed to, actively infected with, or recovered from COVID-19. The repertoires were released in a freely available public database meant as a resource for research on the immune response to SARS-CoV-2. Samples came from the ongoing ImmuneRACE study (first 160 participants) plus 1,254 subjects from 6 global collaborators. The sample metadata nearly always contained a de-identified subject ID, COVID-19 status, age in years and sex. Where available, HLA class I and class II types were obtained from metadata supplied by the sample provider rather than from assay-based typing.

What the study reported, not specific to this receptor: The amount of clinical and demographic metadata varied by source and participant and was provided uncurated.

In Seattle, one collaborating source enrolled patients while the infection was active and tracked those patients longitudinally over the course of disease. Each collaborating institution followed its own protocols to collect whole blood in K2EDTA tubes. Collaborator samples were shipped for TCRbeta analysis as frozen whole blood, isolated PBMCs, or DNA extracted from either sample type. V is pared back by 8 bases and J by 5 bases, with 12 bases lying between the germline termini. CDR1 MDHEN and CDR2 SYDVKM were looked up in the germline V gene. The CDR3 covers 13 residues, taking in both the cysteine and the phenylalanine. Only the CDR3 region is kept as DNA, spanning 39 bases read in frame from base 1. On this clone itself: The antigen it binds to is not known. Base qualities are missing; no much larger clone stands one base away.

TCRbeta CDR3 regions were amplified from genomic DNA by means of the immunoSEQ Assay, a bias-controlled multiplex PCR. Per the source publication's procedure: The number of nucleated cells in each sample was estimated from the amplification of reference gene primers within the assay. To quantify the absolute abundance of each unique TCRbeta CDR3 rearrangement, sequence reads were collapsed and filtered. For each sample, productive Simpson clonality was calculated as the square root of Simpson's diversity index over productive rearrangements. TCRdb holds this immuneACCESS table with in-frame rearrangements only. Some clones are missing; in checked studies, unresolved V genes explain under half, and the rest has no known cause. V, J and clone size were drawn from that table, and D and trimming were deduced from the DNA. The sample records about 130,000 clones, about 85% of which are singletons. Together, the top ten hold approximately 3.5% of the sample.

The clonotype was recovered from an elderly woman with COVID-19, enrolled during active disease. The sequenced sample was peripheral blood. Recombination connected TRBV28 to TRBJ2-2; no D segment can be confidently identified. The CDR3 amino acid sequence is: CASRAPSTGELFF. The sequence in DNA is TGTGCCAGCCGAGCGCCGTCTACCGGGGAGCTGTTTTTT. Outside the CDR3, residues come from the reference TRBV28 and TRBJ2-2 proteins, so the full variable domain is: DVKVTQSSRYLVKRTGEKVFLECVQDMDHENMFWYRQDPGLGLRLIYFSYDVKMKEKGDIPEGYSVSREKKERFSLILESASTNQTSMYLCASRAPSTGELFFGEGSRLTVL.